These T cell receptor beta chains were read from a single sample in a study of T-cell reconstitution after alpha-beta-depleted transplantation in children. Each CDR3 protein gets one entry after TCRdb re-called the PCR reads with MiXCR. Of 150,000 to 200,000 distinct CDR3 sequences in the sample, around 10% are singletons; the top ten hold around 14%. This specimen was PBMCs, taken before TCRalphabeta/CD19-depleted stem cell transplant. These receptors were taken from a boy younger than 10 with acute myeloid leukemia, due to receive a stem cell transplant. Both conserved end residues are part of each CDR3. A D gene is named only where the DNA matches it firmly. Not all rows give a size; the values are once, few, many and, for expanded clones, a class.

J: TRBJ2-2
D: .
size: many
V: TRBV9
DNA: TGTGCCGGATCGTCGGGGATAAACACCGGGGAGCTGTTTTTT
CDR3: CAGSSGINTGELFF

J: TRBJ2-7
D: .
size: many
V: TRBV12-3/TRBV12-4
DNA: TGTGCCAGCAGGTCCGGGTCCCTAAACGAGCAGTTC
CDR3: CASRSGSLNEQF

J: TRBJ2-3
D: .
size: few
V: TRBV11-2
DNA: TGTGCCAGCACCCTTTTGCGGGTGACAGATACGCAGTATTTT
CDR3: CASTLLRVTDTQYF

J: TRBJ2-3
D: .
size: many
V: TRBV12-3/TRBV12-4
DNA: TGTGCCAGCAGTTTAGAATCAGGGCCGACAGATACGCAGTATTTT
CDR3: CASSLESGPTDTQYF

J: TRBJ2-3
D: TRBD2
size: many
V: TRBV5-1
DNA: TGCGCCAGCAGCTTGCTTCCCGTACTAGCGGGGCCTACAGATACGCAGTATTTT
CDR3: CASSLLPVLAGPTDTQYF

J: TRBJ2-3
D: TRBD2
size: many
V: TRBV7-2
DNA: TGTGCCAGCAGCAATCAAGGTATAGCGGGGAGCACAGATACGCAGTATTTT
CDR3: CASSNQGIAGSTDTQYF

J: TRBJ1-1
D: .
size: .
V: TRBV5-1
DNA: TGCGCCAGCAGCTTGGAGCCGCGAATCACAGAAGCTTTCTTT
CDR3: CASSLEPRITEAFF

J: TRBJ2-1
D: .
size: many
V: TRBV3-1
DNA: TGTGCCAGCAGCCATGTTAACTTCTACAATGAGCAGTTCTTC
CDR3: CASSHVNFYNEQFF

J: TRBJ2-2
D: TRBD2
size: many
V: TRBV20-1
DNA: TGCAGTGCGAGACCGGTAGCGGGAATTCGGAGCGGGGAGCTGTTTTTT
CDR3: CSARPVAGIRSGELFF

J: TRBJ2-5
D: TRBD2
size: many
V: TRBV5-1
DNA: TGCGCCAGCAGCCTGGGGGTCACGGGGGGCCAAGAGACCCAGTACTTC
CDR3: CASSLGVTGGQETQYF

J: TRBJ2-3
D: .
size: many
V: TRBV10-2
DNA: TGCGCCAGCAGTGAGTTGACGGGTAGCACAGATACGCAGTATTTT
CDR3: CASSELTGSTDTQYF

J: TRBJ1-1
D: TRBD1
size: many
V: TRBV7-9
DNA: TGTGCCAGCAGCCACCACAGACAGGGTGGGAACACTGAAGCTTTCTTT
CDR3: CASSHHRQGGNTEAFF

J: TRBJ2-5
D: TRBD2
size: many
V: TRBV10-2
DNA: TGCGCCAGCAGTGGATGGGAGGGAATCCAAGAGACCCAGTACTTC
CDR3: CASSGWEGIQETQYF

J: TRBJ2-6
D: TRBD2
size: many
V: TRBV9
DNA: TGTGCCAGCAGCCCCGGGGGGGTGGGACTCTCTGGGGCCAACGTCCTGACTTTC
CDR3: CASSPGGVGLSGANVLTF

J: TRBJ1-2
D: TRBD1
size: many
V: TRBV3-1
DNA: TGTGCCAGCAGCCGGGACCCCGGACAGGGGGTCGTAAACTATGGCTACACCTTC
CDR3: CASSRDPGQGVVNYGYTF

J: TRBJ2-2
D: .
size: many
V: TRBV10-3
DNA: TGTGCCACGCGAACCGGGTCCTTAAACACCGGGGAGCTGTTTTTT
CDR3: CATRTGSLNTGELFF

J: TRBJ2-3
D: .
size: many
V: TRBV15
DNA: TGTGCCACCAGCACCGCGCAATTTCGGGGATCAGATACGCAGTATTTT
CDR3: CATSTAQFRGSDTQYF

J: TRBJ2-7
D: .
size: many
V: TRBV2
DNA: TGTGCCAGCAGCCTCAGGGAATCCTACGAGCAGTACTTC
CDR3: CASSLRESYEQYF

J: TRBJ2-1
D: TRBD2
size: many
V: TRBV28
DNA: TGTGCCAGCAGTTTCTTGTCTAGCGGGAGCGGGGGTAATGAGCAGTTCTTC
CDR3: CASSFLSSGSGGNEQFF

J: TRBJ2-2
D: .
size: .
V: TRBV5-1
DNA: TGCGCCAGCAGCTTGGCCGTAGACACCGGGGAGCTGTTTTTT
CDR3: CASSLAVDTGELFF

J: TRBJ2-1
D: TRBD2
size: many
V: TRBV20-1
DNA: TGCAGTGCCGCAACTAGCGGGAGGTCTCACGGCAATGAGCAGTTCTTC
CDR3: CSAATSGRSHGNEQFF

J: TRBJ2-3
D: .
size: many
V: TRBV10-3
DNA: TGTGCCATCAAGTGGGGTGTCGGGAGTGGTACGCAGTATTTT
CDR3: CAIKWGVGSGTQYF

J: TRBJ1-5
D: TRBD1
size: many
V: TRBV28
DNA: TGTGCCAGCAGGGAAGGGACAGTTGTACAGCCCCAGCATTTT
CDR3: CASREGTVVQPQHF

J: TRBJ2-5
D: .
size: .
V: TRBV5-4
DNA: TGTGCCAGCAGCTCAGTAACGGGGCAGGAGACCCAGTACTTC
CDR3: CASSSVTGQETQYF

J: TRBJ2-3
D: .
size: many
V: TRBV7-2
DNA: TGTGCCAGCAGCCAACTAGGTAACGCAGATACGCAGTATTTT
CDR3: CASSQLGNADTQYF

J: TRBJ2-2
D: TRBD2
size: many
V: TRBV28
DNA: TGTGCCAGCAGTTTACTGGCGGGAGGTACCAACACCGGGGAGCTGTTTTTT
CDR3: CASSLLAGGTNTGELFF

J: TRBJ2-7
D: .
size: many
V: TRBV28
DNA: TGTGCCAGCAGAACAGGGTTTCACGAGCAGTACTTC
CDR3: CASRTGFHEQYF

J: TRBJ2-4
D: .
size: many
V: TRBV5-1
DNA: TGCGCCAGCAGCCCTCTAGGGGCCAAAAACATTCAGTACTTC
CDR3: CASSPLGAKNIQYF

J: TRBJ2-1
D: TRBD2
size: many
V: TRBV20-1
DNA: TGCAGTGCTAGAGGAAGGCTAGCGGGGTACAATGAGCAGTTCTTC
CDR3: CSARGRLAGYNEQFF

J: TRBJ1-1
D: .
size: many
V: TRBV5-6
DNA: TGTGCCAGCGGGCGATACAGGCCCACTGAAGCTTTCTTT
CDR3: CASGRYRPTEAFF

J: TRBJ1-4
D: TRBD1
size: many
V: TRBV27
DNA: TGTGCCAGCAGTTTGTTGGACAGGGGAGAAAAACTGTTTTTT
CDR3: CASSLLDRGEKLFF

J: TRBJ2-6
D: .
size: many
V: TRBV7-8
DNA: TGTGCCAGCAGCTTAGCGCTAATTAGGCAGAGTCCTGGGGCCAACGTCCTGACTTTC
CDR3: CASSLALIRQSPGANVLTF

J: TRBJ2-7
D: .
size: many
V: TRBV20-1
DNA: TGCAGTGCTAGTAGTCGGCAGACCTACGAGCAGTACTTC
CDR3: CSASSRQTYEQYF

J: TRBJ2-1
D: .
size: few
V: TRBV7-9
DNA: TGTGCCAGCACCTCAACACGAGGGGCCTCCAATGAGCAGTTCTTC
CDR3: CASTSTRGASNEQFF

J: TRBJ2-1
D: TRBD2
size: .
V: TRBV27
DNA: TGTGCCAGCAGTTCGGGGGGGGGACGAGCCTACAATGAGCAGTTCTTC
CDR3: CASSSGGGRAYNEQFF

J: TRBJ2-1
D: TRBD2
size: many
V: TRBV20-1
DNA: TGCAGTGCTAGAGATGAGCGGGGGGGCCAGCATGAGCAGTTCTTC
CDR3: CSARDERGGQHEQFF

J: TRBJ1-4
D: .
size: many
V: TRBV12-3/TRBV12-4
DNA: TGTGCCACTAGGAGGGGGGGCGATGAAAAACTGTTTTTT
CDR3: CATRRGGDEKLFF

J: TRBJ2-7
D: TRBD2
size: many
V: TRBV7-8
DNA: TGTGCCAGCAGCCTCAGACCGGGACTAGCGGCCTACGAGCAGTACTTC
CDR3: CASSLRPGLAAYEQYF

J: TRBJ2-5
D: .
size: many
V: TRBV15
DNA: TGTGCCACCAGCAGAGGATCTATGGCGTCGATGCAAGAGACCCAGTACTTC
CDR3: CATSRGSMASMQETQYF

J: TRBJ2-2
D: .
size: many
V: TRBV12-3/TRBV12-4
DNA: TGTGCCAGCAGTTTAGTCCTCTCGCGGCGCGGGGAGCTGTTTTTT
CDR3: CASSLVLSRRGELFF

J: TRBJ2-1
D: .
size: many
V: TRBV3-1
DNA: TGTGCCAGCAGCCATACGAGGGGTGCCATCCCGGGGGGCGGGGATGAGCAGTTCTTC
CDR3: CASSHTRGAIPGGGDEQFF

J: TRBJ1-4
D: .
size: many
V: TRBV20-1
DNA: TGCAGTGCTAGACGGGGGGTGGGAGAAAAACTGTTTTTT
CDR3: CSARRGVGEKLFF

J: TRBJ2-1
D: .
size: .
V: TRBV4-2
DNA: TGTGCCAGCGGCCTCGGACGGCTGTGCTCCTACAATGAGCATTTCTTC
CDR3: CASGLGRLCSYNEHFF

J: TRBJ1-1
D: .
size: .
V: TRBV30
DNA: TGTGCCTGGAGCGAAGGGATCCTGGGCACTGAAGCTTTCTTT
CDR3: CAWSEGILGTEAFF

J: TRBJ2-7
D: TRBD1
size: many
V: TRBV28
DNA: TGTGCCAGCAAGAAAGGGACAGGGACCTACGAGCAGTACTTC
CDR3: CASKKGTGTYEQYF

J: TRBJ2-5
D: TRBD2
size: many
V: TRBV20-1
DNA: TGCAGTGCTAGGGGGACTAGCGGCTTGGAGACCCAGTACTTC
CDR3: CSARGTSGLETQYF

J: TRBJ1-1
D: .
size: many
V: TRBV18
DNA: TGTGCCAGCTCACCAGGGTACGGCACTGAAGCTTTCTTT
CDR3: CASSPGYGTEAFF

J: TRBJ1-5
D: .
size: many
V: TRBV28
DNA: TGTGCCAGCGCCAAGACGCAGGGTTGGGGCAATCAGCCCCAGCATTTT
CDR3: CASAKTQGWGNQPQHF

J: TRBJ2-7
D: .
size: many
V: TRBV4-1
DNA: TGCGCCAGCAGCCAAGGATGGGCAGATGTAACCTACGAGCAGTACTTC
CDR3: CASSQGWADVTYEQYF

J: TRBJ1-2
D: .
size: many
V: TRBV12-3/TRBV12-4
DNA: TGTGCCAGCTCAGGAGGGGCAGGCTATGGCTACACCTTC
CDR3: CASSGGAGYGYTF

J: TRBJ2-4
D: .
size: many
V: TRBV4-1
DNA: TGCGCCAGCAGCCAACCGACTAGAGGCAAAAACATTCAGTACTTC
CDR3: CASSQPTRGKNIQYF

J: TRBJ1-2
D: TRBD1
size: .
V: TRBV5-8
DNA: TGTGCCAGCAGCTTGGCCAGGGACAGAGGCTATGGCTACACCTTC
CDR3: CASSLARDRGYGYTF

J: TRBJ2-7
D: TRBD2
size: many
V: TRBV7-9
DNA: TGTGCCAGCAGTTCGACTAGCGAAGGCGTCTACGAGCAGTACTTC
CDR3: CASSSTSEGVYEQYF